Below are 6 T cell receptor beta chains sequenced from a single sample in a study of blood T cells in healthy people across ages. Then a second PCR, running about 6 to 12 cycles, was carried out with a sample-barcoded 5' primer and a J-beta primer mix. TCRdb re-called the 5' RACE reads with MiXCR, one entry per CDR3 protein. The sample has around 670,000 distinct CDR3 sequences; roughly 30% are singletons. Sequences were obtained from blood. These receptors all stem from a woman over 75 in good health.

This chain joins TRBV21-1 and TRBJ1-4; the table's D gene call, TRBD1, was not cross checked with the DNA. TRBV21-1 is noted as a pseudogene. The CDR3 has 15 amino acids. The CDR3 loop is CASSTSPGFYEKLFF. In DNA, the CDR3 is TGTGCCAGCAGCACAAGTCCAGGGTTTTACGAAAAACTGTTTTTT.

This clonotype has at least ten counts. DNA for the CDR3: TGTGCCAGCAGTTTCGGGGGTATTAACTATGGCTACACCTTC. It encodes CASSFGGINYGYTF. The V gene is TRBV12-3 or TRBV12-4, the J gene TRBJ1-2; TRBD1 might be the D (5 bases). The ends were cut back, 3 bases at V and 1 base at J, with 9 bases in the middle. The CDR3 loop spans 14 amino acids.

This clonotype was counted ten times or more. This could be a read error, since a much larger clone is one nucleotide away. J is TRBJ2-5 and V is TRBV7-2; the match to TRBD2 covers 8 bases. The CDR3 runs 14 residues. Unmatched junction bases numbered 8, after V lost 6 bases and J lost 5 bases. Germline CDR1 and CDR2: SGHTA and FQGNSA. The CDR3 region is CASSRGPSGETQYF. CDR3 nucleotides: TGTGCCAGCAGTCGCGGGCCTAGCGGGGAGACCCAGTACTTC.

The chain joins TRBV6-2 or TRBV6-3 to TRBJ2-5, with TRBD2 as a possible D gene (6 bases). CDR1 and CDR2 (germline): MNHEY, SVGEGT. Trimming left V 8 bases short and J 0 bases short, with 13 bases between. CDR3 length equals 14 residues. CDR3 loop: CASGRGTYQETQYF. The DNA of the CDR3 is TGTGCCAGCGGACGGGGGACGTACCAAGAGACCCAGTACTTC.

This clonotype was observed a few times. The gene calls are TRBV20-1 and TRBJ2-2; 7 nucleotides line up with TRBD2. Per germline, CDR1 DFQATT and CDR2 SNEGSKA (reference sequence). The CDR3 has 16 residues. V trimming: 0 bases; J trimming: 2 bases; junction bases outside the gene matches: 6. Here the CDR3 DNA reads TGCAGTGCTAGAGATCCCACGGGGGGAAACACCGGGGAGCTGTTTTTT. As protein: CSARDPTGGNTGELFF.

V gene TRBV4-2 combines with J gene TRBJ2-2, with TRBD1 identical over 10 bases. The CDR3 spans 16 residues. The germline gives CDR1 LGHNA, CDR2 YNFKEQ. Trimming at V came to 4 bases and at J to 5 bases, leaving 7 bases not matched to a gene. CDR3 bases: TGTGCCAGCAGCCGGTCGGGACAGGGGAGGACCGGGGAGCTGTTTTTT. It encodes CASSRSGQGRTGELFF.